This TCR beta chain was retrieved from a study of OX40 agonist ivuxolimab in advanced cancers. Findings of the study overall: At doses 0.1 to 3.0 mg/kg, CD4+ and CD8+ clones expanded.

Patients with autoimmune history or systemic immunosuppression were excluded. At cycle 4 day 1, cycle 7 day 1, and baseline, blood was sampled. The CDR3 extends over 15 amino acids. Germline V gene lookup returns CDR1 MNHNY and CDR2 SVGAGI (reference sequence). The junction had 11 bases not matched to a gene; V was cut back by 6 bases and J by 4 bases. Using immunoSEQ multiplex PCR, the repertoire was profiled, and TCRdb retains in-frame clones only, with some absent. The sample shows tens of thousands of clones, about 87% of them seen only once. As regards this clone: Its specificity is not known.

This sequence was found in an adult with an advanced solid tumor such as melanoma, head and neck, liver or kidney cancer. This chain links TRBV6-6 with TRBJ1-2; 7 bases are a match to TRBD1. This specimen was CD4+ or CD8+ T cells sorted from blood, taken in a trial of the OX40 agonist ivuxolimab. CDR3 bases: TGTGCCAGCAGCCGTTCACAGGGGTCGGTCTATGGCTACACCTTC. Protein product: CASSRSQGSVYGYTF.